The 13 T cell receptor beta chains given below trace back to one sample, sequenced in a study of blood T cell repertoires in COVID-19 (dated by TCRdb to 2018 to 2020). The method was the immunoSEQ multiplex PCR assay. Drawn from immuneACCESS, this table holds only the in-frame rearrangements with V and J called that TCRdb kept. Clones are partly lost; checked studies trace under half to an unresolved V gene and leave the rest unexplained. The sample has about 54,000 clones on record, about nine tenths of them singletons. Roughly 7.6% of the sample rests with the top ten. The sample consisted of peripheral blood. Receptor source: a woman aged 35 to 49 with active COVID-19.

With regard to this clone: Given the absence of the conserved phenylalanine or tryptophan at the CDR3 end, a read error is likely. The chain has TRBV30 and TRBJ1-2; D unclear. V gave up 0 bases and J gave up 0 bases, with 5 bases separating them. CDR1 is GTSNPN and CDR2 is SVGIG in the germline V gene (reference sequence). This CDR3 contains 13 residues. The CDR3 nucleotides are TGTGCCTGGAGTGTACCCCCTAACTATGGCTACACCCTC. Translation: CAWSVPPNYGYTL.

The CDR3 here is CASKLDRQANSPLHF. The CDR3 DNA is TGTGCCAGCAAACTGGACAGACAGGCGAATTCACCCCTCCACTTT. The gene calls are TRBV2 and TRBJ1-6, with D perhaps matching TRBD1 (6 bases). CDR3 length equals 15 residues. Per germline, CDR1 SNHLY and CDR2 FYNNEI. V was clipped by 7 bases and J by 7 bases, with 17 bases between them.

The V call is TRBV7-3, the J call TRBJ2-1, with D possibly TRBD1 on 6 matching bases. Deletions cut 2 bases from V and 10 bases from J, with 9 bases between. Germline CDR1 and CDR2: SGHTA and FQGTGA. The CDR3 runs 12 residues. CDR3 DNA sequence: TGTGCCAGCAGCTTACTGGGACAAGAGCAGTTCTTC. It encodes CASSLLGQEQFF.

This sequence joins TRBV15 and TRBJ2-7; 7 bases map to TRBD2. Germline V CDR1 and CDR2: LNHNV, YYDKDF (reference sequence). The CDR3 sequence is 15 residues long. The ends lost 3 bases at V and 4 bases at J; junction bases unmatched: 9. CDR3 nucleotides: TGTGCCACCAGCAGGGTCGCAGGGAGGGATTACGAGCAGTACTTC. Translation: CATSRVAGRDYEQYF.

This clone is classed as large (0.1 to 1%). The chain carries TRBV6-8 and TRBJ2-7; maybe TRBD1 (6 bases). Germline V CDR1 and CDR2: MNHGY, SAAAGT. This CDR3 has 16 residues. The ends were cut back, 7 bases at V and 0 bases at J, with 19 bases in the middle. The CDR3 DNA follows: TGTGCCAGCACCAAAAACCGGGACACCTACTCCTACGAGCAGTACTTC. As protein: CASTKNRDTYSYEQYF.

V and J are TRBV9 and TRBJ1-2; TRBD1 matches 9 bases. CDR1 is SGDLS and CDR2 is YYNGEE in the germline V gene. This CDR3 comprises 15 residues. Trimming removed 2 bases from V and 0 bases from J; junction bases left unmatched: 2. For the CDR3, the DNA is TGTGCCAGCAGCGTGGGACAGGGATCTAACTATGGCTACACCTTC. Protein sequence: CASSVGQGSNYGYTF.

This clone was seen a few times. The V and J genes are TRBV5-1 and TRBJ1-2; 7 bases are a match to TRBD1. The CDR3 loop spans 14 amino acids. Germline CDR1 is SGHRS and CDR2 is YFSETQ. V lost 2 bases to trimming and J lost 5 bases; unmatched junction nucleotides: 6. The CDR3 nucleotides are TGCGCCAGCAGCTTAGGCGGACAGGCTTATGGCTACACCTTC. Encoded protein: CASSLGGQAYGYTF.

The chain carries TRBV5-1 and TRBJ2-2; TRBD2 is a possible D gene (5 bases). Per the germline V gene, CDR1 is SGHRS and CDR2 is YFSETQ. Trimming took off 0 bases at V and 6 bases at J, with 15 bases between the two ends. This CDR3 has 16 amino acids. The CDR3 DNA sequence: TGCGCCAGCAGCTTGGTTTTCGTGGGAGCGTCCGGGGAGCTGTTTTTT. Translated, it gives CASSLVFVGASGELFF.

This chain joins TRBV2 and TRBJ1-5; TRBD1 aligns across 9 bases. The V gene's germline CDR1 is SNHLY and CDR2 FYNNEI. V lost 6 bases and J lost 4; bases outside the gene matches: 7. The CDR3 spans 15 residues. DNA for the CDR3: TGTGCCAGCAGGAAACAGGGGGCTTTAAATCAGCCCCAGCATTTT. The encoded protein is CASRKQGALNQPQHF.

The DNA for the CDR3 is TGTGCCAGCAGCTCCACTAGCGGGGGACCGTACAATGAGCAGTTCTTC. It yields the protein CASSSTSGGPYNEQFF. V gene TRBV7-9 combines with J gene TRBJ2-1, with 11 bases identical to TRBD2. Germline V gene data show CDR1 as SEHNR and CDR2 as FQNEAQ (reference sequence). CDR3 size: 16 residues. V gave up 4 bases and J gave up 4 bases; unmatched junction bases: 6.

This chain connects TRBV11-3 to TRBJ2-1; unclear D gene. The CDR3 is 13 amino acids. Germline assignment: CDR1 SGHNT and CDR2 YENEEA. V lost 1 base, J lost 10 bases, and 11 bases lay in between. The CDR3 sequence is CASSLAPRREQFF. The CDR3 DNA reads TGTGCCAGCAGCTTAGCCCCGAGGAGAGAGCAGTTCTTC.

V usage is TRBV15 and J usage is TRBJ2-3; perhaps TRBD2 as D (5 bases). CDR1 and CDR2 from the germline V gene are LNHNV and YYDKDF (reference sequence). Trimming pared 3 bases from V and 2 bases from J, leaving 9 bases between. The CDR3 totals 14 residues. This chain's CDR3 is CATSRERNTDTQYF. CDR3 DNA sequence: TGTGCCACCAGCAGGGAGCGGAACACAGATACGCAGTATTTT.

This chain joins TRBV5-1 and TRBJ2-2, with 16 bases that match TRBD2. This CDR3 is 19 amino acids long. Looked up from germline, CDR1 is SGHRS and CDR2 is YFSETQ. The trim removed 4 bases at V and 3 bases at J, leaving 9 bases unmatched. The CDR3 DNA is TGCGCCAGCAGCGGACCGGGACTAGCGGGGGGGCGACACACCGGGGAGCTGTTTTTT. Its protein product is CASSGPGLAGGRHTGELFF.